Reported below is one TCR beta chain. Thyroid ultrasound and orbital computed tomography, with clinical symptoms and serum thyroxine and TRAb, informed diagnoses. The source of the sample is a study of T cells in Graves' hyperthyroidism and ophthalmopathy. This CDR3 is built from 14 residues. CDR1 and CDR2 (germline): MNHEY, SMNVEV (reference sequence). V lost 3 bases to trimming and J lost 9 bases, with 15 bases between them. Amplified TCR beta CDR3 regions came from RNA transcripts. Primed by the HTBI set, a first-round RT-PCR was run on the TCR CDR3. TCRdb fed the multiplex PCR reads into MiXCR, producing one record per CDR3 protein. The repertoire consists of approximately 630,000 distinct CDR3 sequences, with around 15% occurring once and the leading ten covering 3.5% to 4%.

The rearrangement links TRBV27 to TRBJ2-1, with no clear D. This clonotype originated in a woman in her 30s with Graves' hyperthyroidism. The sample consisted of blood. Here the CDR3 reads CASSFRPGIVEQFF. CDR3 bases: TGTGCCAGCAGTTTCAGACCGGGTATTGTTGAGCAGTTCTTC.